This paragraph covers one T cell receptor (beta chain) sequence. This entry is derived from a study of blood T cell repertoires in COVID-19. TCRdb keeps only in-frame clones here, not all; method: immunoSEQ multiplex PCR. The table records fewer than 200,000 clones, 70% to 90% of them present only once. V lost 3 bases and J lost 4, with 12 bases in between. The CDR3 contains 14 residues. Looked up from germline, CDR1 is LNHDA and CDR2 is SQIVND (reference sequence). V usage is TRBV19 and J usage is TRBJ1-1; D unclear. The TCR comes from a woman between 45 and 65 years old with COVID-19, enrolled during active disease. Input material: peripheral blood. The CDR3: CASSIGGLSTEAFF. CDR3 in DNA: TGTGCCAGTAGTATTGGAGGGTTGTCCACTGAAGCTTTCTTT.